This TCR beta chain was obtained from a study of cytomegalovirus exposure and HLA in healthy donors. Notes on the study in general: Most TCR sequences were seen very rarely across donors, but some public TCRs occurred in many. TCR beta chains associated with HLA were, in a later analysis, more clonally expanded than equally common others.

A multiplex PCR was run with 60 Vbeta primers and 13 Jbeta primers. Using immunoSEQ multiplex PCR, the repertoire was profiled, and TCRdb retains in-frame clones only, with some absent. The repertoire holds under 95,000 clones, with around 77% as singletons. Notes on this clone: Its specificity is unknown.

The trim removed 4 bases at V and 6 bases at J, leaving 11 bases unmatched. This CDR3 is built from 16 residues. Per germline, CDR1 LGHNA and CDR2 YSLEER. The chain recombines TRBV4-3 with TRBJ2-2, with TRBD1 identical over 7 bases. The origin of this receptor is a boy between 5 and 17 years old in good health and CMV-seronegative. The sample consisted of PBMCs. The CDR3 region has the DNA TGCGCCAGCAGCCGCGTACAGGGGACAAAAGCCGGGGAGCTGTTTTTT. Translating it yields CASSRVQGTKAGELFF.